This T cell receptor (beta chain) comes out of a study of CD8 T cells in Susac syndrome. CDR1 and CDR2 (germline): LGHNA, YSLEER. The CDR3 runs 18 residues. Trimming cost V 2 bases and J 5 bases; bases outside gene matches: 12. Findings and caveats of the study: The authors found around 15 Susac-specific public clones in total CD8+ repertoires and roughly five in CD8+ TEMRA repertoires.

An input of about 0.5 to 1 ug of RNA was subjected to reverse transcription using random hexamers. Each CDR3 protein is one row after TCRdb ran MiXCR on the immunoSEQ multiplex PCR reads. The sample holds about 120,000 distinct CDR3 sequences, just under 95% seen once. A remark on this clonotype: Its specificity is unknown.

The rearrangement links TRBV4-3 to TRBJ2-5, with 12 bases lining up with TRBD2. The material sequenced was CD8+ T cells from PBMCs. The TCR comes from a human donor with Susac syndrome. CDR3 sequence reads: CASSQSTRTSGAWETQYF. Written as DNA, the CDR3 is TGCGCCAGCAGCCAATCCACCCGGACTAGCGGGGCCTGGGAGACCCAGTACTTC.